This T cell receptor (beta chain) was identified during a study of blood T cell repertoires in COVID-19. The overall study: In each case, the material was cDNA or gDNA derived from T cells, B-cell-depleted T cells, or PBMCs.

TCRdb's copy holds only in-frame clones and misses some; the assay was immunoSEQ multiplex PCR. Counted here are about 140,000 clones, about 83% occurring once; the ten biggest clones make up 8.6%. Germline V gene sequence: CDR1 SEHNR, CDR2 FQNEAQ (reference sequence). Trimming left V 4 bases short and J 6 bases short, with 13 bases between. The length of the CDR3 is 13 residues. The specimen sequenced was peripheral blood. The clonotype originates from a woman aged 50 to 65 with active or convalescent COVID-19. This rearrangement joins TRBV7-9 to TRBJ2-7; D perhaps matches TRBD1 (6 bases). DNA of the CDR3: TGTGCCAGCAGCTCCCGACAGGTGAGCGAGCAGTACTTC. This codes for CASSSRQVSEQYF.